The 13 T cell receptor beta chains below were found in one sample sequenced in a study of identical twins. TCRdb re-called the 5' RACE reads through MiXCR, storing one row per CDR3 protein. This repertoire shows roughly 260,000 distinct CDR3 sequences, about 7.5% found once; its top ten account for roughly 5.4%. The same data also went into a second study, on yellow fever vaccine responses in identical twins.

The specimen sequenced was CD8+ T cells sorted from blood. These receptors all stem from a young woman in good health.

Only a few counts were recorded for this clonotype. The J gene is TRBJ1-1, the V gene TRBV13; D may be TRBD1 (6 bases). Germline V gene data show CDR1 as PRHDT and CDR2 as FYEKMQ (reference sequence). The CDR3 covers 14 residues. V was pared by 5 bases and J by 3 bases, with 13 bases between. The CDR3 region is CASSPSQGYTEAFF. The CDR3 coding sequence is TGTGCCAGCAGCCCCTCGCAGGGGTACACTGAAGCTTTCTTT.

This clonotype was counted only a few times. The chain carries TRBV15 and TRBJ2-1; possible D gene TRBD2, 6 bases. In germline, CDR1 is LNHNV, CDR2 YYDKDF (reference sequence). V lost 0 bases and J 5 bases, leaving 14 bases between the germline ends. The CDR3 has 16 amino acids. CDR3 residues: CATSRDPSVGDNEQFF. CDR3 coding DNA: TGTGCCACCAGCAGAGACCCTAGCGTAGGAGACAATGAGCAGTTCTTC.

This clonotype was picked up a small number of times. This chain joins TRBV24-1 and TRBJ2-1; D is perhaps TRBD1 (6 bases). CDR3 length: 18 residues. Germline values: CDR1 KGHDR, CDR2 SFDVKD. Deletions cut 1 base from V and 4 bases from J, with 19 bases between. The CDR3 loop reads CATSDLPGAPYEYNEQFF. CDR3 coding DNA: TGTGCCACCAGTGATTTACCAGGGGCCCCTTACGAGTACAATGAGCAGTTCTTC.

The chain couples TRBV19 to TRBJ2-1, with D possibly TRBD1 on 6 matching bases. The length of the CDR3 is 13 residues. V dropped 6 bases and J dropped 3 bases, with 9 bases sitting between them. The germline V gene encodes CDR1 LNHDA and CDR2 SQIVND (reference sequence). The CDR3 DNA sequence: TGTGCCAGTAGATGGACAGACTACAATGAGCAGTTCTTC. The encoded protein is CASRWTDYNEQFF.

This clonotype came up many times. This chain connects TRBV11-2 to TRBJ2-5; 9 bases map to TRBD1. CDR1 is SGHAT, CDR2 FQNNGV, per germline. This CDR3 spans 18 amino acids. V was pared by 0 bases and J by 1 base, with 9 bases of the junction left unmatched. CDR3 sequence: CASSLDGDRDVFQETQYF. The CDR3 DNA sequence: TGTGCCAGCAGCTTAGACGGGGACAGGGACGTTTTCCAAGAGACCCAGTACTTC.

There are a few counts of this clonotype. The chain is built from TRBV10-3 and TRBJ2-3; the D is unclear. Germline CDR1 is ENHRY and CDR2 is SYGVKD. V lost 4 bases and J 1 base, leaving 21 bases between the germline ends. CDR3 length: 18 amino acids. CDR3 nucleotide sequence: TGTGCCATCAGTGCCCTCGGGTTGGAAGGACCGCGCACAGATACGCAGTATTTT. This translates into CAISALGLEGPRTDTQYF.

V is TRBV13 and J is TRBJ2-7; 9 nucleotides align to TRBD1. This CDR3 contains 13 residues. V trimming: 3 bases; J trimming: 6 bases; junction bases outside the gene matches: 3. Germline CDR1 PRHDT, CDR2 FYEKMQ (reference sequence). CDR3 bases: TGTGCCAGCAGCTTGGGACAGGGCGCCGAGCAGTACTTC. Translated: CASSLGQGAEQYF.

This clonotype was detected a few times. The chain carries TRBV5-6 and TRBJ2-7; 8 positions agree with TRBD2. With 3 bases clipped from V and 2 bases from J, the junction kept 7 bases outside the gene matches. The germline V gene has CDR1 SGHDT and CDR2 YYEEEE. The CDR3 loop spans 15 amino acids. The CDR3 region has the DNA TGTGCCAGCAGCTGGTCGGGGGGGTATCCCTACGAGCAGTACGTC. Protein: CASSWSGGYPYEQYV.

There are many counts of this clonotype. This chain joins TRBV29-1 and TRBJ1-2, with 8 bases lining up with TRBD1. The CDR3 has 11 amino acids. The junction had 4 bases not matched to a gene; V was cut back by 7 bases and J by 6 bases. Germline CDR1 and CDR2: SQVTM and ANQGSEA. In nucleotides, the CDR3 is TGCAGCGCACGGACAGGGAATGGCTACACCTTC. Residues: CSARTGNGYTF.

In this sample, this clonotype turned up a few times. The V call is TRBV11-2, the J call TRBJ2-7; D gene ambiguous. This CDR3 has 14 amino acids. The germline CDR1 and CDR2 sequences are SGHAT and FQNNGV. The ends were cut back, 0 bases at V and 7 bases at J, with 13 bases in the middle. The CDR3 coding sequence is TGTGCCAGCAGCTTAGACCGGGTCCCGCGGGAGCAGTACGTC. It specifies CASSLDRVPREQYV.

This clonotype showed up just a few times. The chain employs TRBV4-1 and TRBJ2-1; the D is unclear. The CDR3 covers 14 residues. Trimming shortened V by 4 bases and J by 5 bases, and 12 bases separated the two germline ends. CDR1 MGHRA and CDR2 YSYEKL come from the germline V gene. CDR3 amino acids: CASSLRSVDNEQFF. DNA for the CDR3: TGCGCCAGCAGCCTAAGGAGCGTGGACAATGAGCAGTTCTTC.

This clonotype was detected many times. The chain is built from TRBV9 and TRBJ2-1; 8 bases are a match to TRBD2. CDR1 is SGDLS, CDR2 YYNGEE, per germline. The CDR3 loop spans 15 amino acids. The V segment lost 0 bases and the J segment 8 bases; nucleotides outside the gene matches: 7. In DNA form, the CDR3 reads TGTGCCAGCAGCGTAGATGCGGGAGGTGTGGATGAGCAGTTCTTC. It yields the protein CASSVDAGGVDEQFF.

This clonotype was counted between two and nine times. The chain employs TRBV3-1 and TRBJ2-7; 8 bases map to TRBD1. CDR1 and CDR2 from the germline V gene are LGHDT and YNNKEL (reference sequence). V lost 2 bases, J lost 6 bases, and 0 bases stayed unmatched. The CDR3 sequence is 12 residues long. CDR3 protein: CASSQTGGEQYF. In DNA, the CDR3 is TGTGCCAGCAGCCAAACAGGGGGCGAGCAGTACTTC.